Reported below is one T cell receptor (beta chain). Germline V lookup: CDR1 DFQATT, CDR2 SNEGSKA (reference sequence). V lost 3 bases and J lost 4; bases outside the gene matches: 10. CDR3 length: 15 amino acids. Under the authors' procedure: Nucleated cell number was recorded as an estimate derived from reference gene primer amplification. Sequenced by immunoSEQ multiplex PCR; TCRdb stores in-frame clones only, minus some. That table is the source of V, J and clone size, and D and trimming were worked out from the DNA. This repertoire shows roughly 200,000 clones, about 83% found once; its top ten account for over 15%. These data are taken from a study of blood T cell repertoires in COVID-19. Overall study context: Spain, Italy and the United States supplied samples that represented acute and convalescent COVID-19.

The V call is TRBV20-1, the J call TRBJ2-5; 8 positions agree with TRBD1. This TCR was sampled from a person aged 70 to 85 with COVID-19, enrolled during active disease. Source material: peripheral blood. CDR3 coding DNA: TGCAGTGCTAGTGTAGGGACAGGAGACGGAGAGACCCAGTACTTC. It specifies CSASVGTGDGETQYF.